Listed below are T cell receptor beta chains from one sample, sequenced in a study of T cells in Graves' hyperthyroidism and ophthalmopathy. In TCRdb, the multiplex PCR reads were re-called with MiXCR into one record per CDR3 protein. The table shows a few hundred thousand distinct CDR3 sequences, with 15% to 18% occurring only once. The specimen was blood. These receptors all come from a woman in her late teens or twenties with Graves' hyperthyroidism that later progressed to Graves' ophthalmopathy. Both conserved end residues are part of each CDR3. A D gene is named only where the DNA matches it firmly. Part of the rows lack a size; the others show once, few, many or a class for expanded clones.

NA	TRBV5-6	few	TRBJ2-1	CASSLIAEQFF	TGTGCCAGCAGCTTGATTGCTGAGCAGTTCTTC
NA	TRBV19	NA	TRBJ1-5	CASSTGNSNQPQHF	TGTGCCTCCAGTACGGGAAATAGCAATCAGCCCCAGCATTTT
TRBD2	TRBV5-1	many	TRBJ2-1	CASSLLAARNEQFF	TGCGCCAGCAGCTTGCTAGCGGCTCGGAATGAGCAGTTCTTC
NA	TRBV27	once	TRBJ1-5	CASSLSTLNNQPQHF	TGTGCCAGCAGTTTAAGTACTCTTAACAATCAGCCCCAGCATTTT
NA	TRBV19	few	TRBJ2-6	CASSIGGTGANVLTF	TGTGCCAGTAGTATAGGTGGGACCGGGGCCAACGTCCTGACTTTC
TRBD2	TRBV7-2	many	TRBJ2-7	CASSLVGRAYEQYF	TGTGCCAGCAGCTTAGTCGGGAGGGCCTACGAGCAGTACTTC
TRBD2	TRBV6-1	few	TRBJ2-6	CASSEQPRGGLAGGFGANVLTF	TGTGCCAGCAGTGAACAGCCCAGGGGAGGACTAGCGGGAGGGTTTGGGGCCAACGTCCTGACTTTC
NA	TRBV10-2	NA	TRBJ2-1	CASRPGLGGGEQFF	TGCGCCAGTCGTCCAGGACTAGGGGGGGGTGAGCAGTTCTTC
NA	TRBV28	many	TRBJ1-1	CASRNFVTEAFF	TGTGCCAGCAGAAACTTTGTCACTGAAGCTTTCTTT
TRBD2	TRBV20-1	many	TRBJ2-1	CSAIIAGETLSYNEQFF	TGCAGTGCTATAATAGCGGGCGAGACCCTCTCCTACAATGAGCAGTTCTTC
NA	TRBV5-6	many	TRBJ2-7	CASSAYFGSTYEQYF	TGTGCCAGCTCAGCTTATTTTGGTAGCACCTACGAGCAGTACTTC
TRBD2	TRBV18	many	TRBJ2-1	CASSPPGLAYNEQFF	TGTGCCAGCTCACCCCCGGGACTAGCATACAATGAGCAGTTCTTC
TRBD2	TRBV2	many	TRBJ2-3	CASSDLAGVGTDTQYF	TGTGCCAGCAGTGACCTAGCGGGAGTGGGCACAGATACGCAGTATTTT
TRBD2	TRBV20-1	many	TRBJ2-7	CSARELAGVEQYF	TGCAGTGCTAGAGAACTAGCGGGAGTCGAGCAGTACTTC
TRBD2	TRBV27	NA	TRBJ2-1	CASSSGLAGVTGEQFF	TGTGCCAGCAGTTCGGGACTAGCGGGAGTAACGGGTGAGCAGTTCTTC
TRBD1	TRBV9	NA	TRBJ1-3	CASSRRGQGAGNTIYF	TGTGCCAGCAGCCGACGCGGACAGGGGGCTGGAAACACCATATATTTT
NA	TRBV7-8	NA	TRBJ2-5	CASSPDGRGATQYF	TGTGCCAGCAGCCCGGATGGTAGGGGGGCGACCCAGTACTTC
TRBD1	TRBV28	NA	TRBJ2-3	CASQGQGSKADTQYF	TGTGCCAGCCAGGGACAGGGAAGTAAAGCAGATACGCAGTATTTT
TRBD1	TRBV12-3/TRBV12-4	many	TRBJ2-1	CASSLRTGGSYNEQFF	TGTGCCAGCAGTTTACGGACAGGGGGGTCCTACAATGAGCAGTTCTTC
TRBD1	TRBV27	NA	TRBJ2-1	CASSRQGAEGEQFF	TGTGCCAGCAGCCGACAGGGGGCTGAAGGGGAGCAGTTCTTC
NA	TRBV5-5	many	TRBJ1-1	CASSLTGEAFF	TGTGCCAGCAGCTTGACAGGTGAAGCTTTCTTT
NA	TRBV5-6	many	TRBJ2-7	CASSLGRSMGSFEQYF	TGTGCCAGCAGCTTGGGTCGTAGTATGGGGTCGTTCGAGCAGTACTTC
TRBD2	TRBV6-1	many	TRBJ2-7	CATITFAGRSGRAYEQYF	TGTGCCACCATCACCTTTGCGGGTCGGAGCGGGAGGGCCTACGAGCAGTACTTC
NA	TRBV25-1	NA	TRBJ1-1	CASSLGGRQTGTEAFF	TGTGCCAGCAGCCTAGGGGGAAGGCAGACGGGCACTGAAGCTTTCTTT
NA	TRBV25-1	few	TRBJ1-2	CASSEYLEDYGYTF	TGTGCCAGCAGTGAATATCTCGAAGACTATGGCTACACCTTC
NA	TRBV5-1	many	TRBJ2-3	CASSLKATSSDTQYF	TGCGCCAGCAGCTTGAAGGCCACCTCCTCAGATACGCAGTATTTT
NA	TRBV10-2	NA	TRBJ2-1	CASSERSAQFF	TGCGCCAGCAGTGAGAGGAGCGCCCAGTTCTTC
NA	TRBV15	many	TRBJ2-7	CATSRDIGPYEQYF	TGTGCCACCAGCAGAGATATTGGCCCCTACGAGCAGTACTTC
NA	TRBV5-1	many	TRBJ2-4	CASSYENIQYF	TGCGCCAGCAGCTATGAAAACATTCAGTACTTC
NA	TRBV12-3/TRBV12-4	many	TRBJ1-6	CASRTDRSSYNSPLHF	TGTGCCAGCAGGACTGACAGGAGCTCCTATAATTCACCCCTCCACTTT
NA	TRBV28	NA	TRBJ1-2	CASMGERGANYGYTF	TGTGCCAGCATGGGGGAGCGGGGGGCTAACTATGGCTACACCTTC
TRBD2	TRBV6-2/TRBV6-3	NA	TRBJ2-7	CASSFPGLAFFEQYF	TGTGCCAGCAGTTTCCCCGGACTAGCGTTTTTCGAGCAGTACTTC
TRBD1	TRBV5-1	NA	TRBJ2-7	CASSLGTDASYEQYF	TGCGCCAGCAGCCTCGGGACAGACGCCTCCTACGAGCAGTACTTC
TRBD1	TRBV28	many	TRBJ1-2	CASSLSPDRGHGYTF	TGTGCCAGCAGCCTCAGCCCGGACAGGGGACATGGCTACACCTTC